This entry concerns a single T cell receptor (beta chain). The source of the sample is a study of CD8 T cells in Susac syndrome. CD8+ and CD4+ T cells circulating in blood were sequenced for TCR beta. The RNA, about 0.45 to 1 ug, was put through reverse transcription using random hexamers. Amplification of TCR beta CDR3 by immunoSEQ multiplex PCR spanned 54 Vbeta and 13 Jbeta. In TCRdb, the immunoSEQ multiplex PCR reads were re-called with MiXCR into one record per CDR3 protein. The table has about 120,000 distinct CDR3 sequences, 80% to 95% seen once. Per germline, CDR1 SGHAT and CDR2 FQNNGV. With 5 bases clipped from V and 6 bases from J, the junction kept 12 bases outside the gene matches. This CDR3 has 17 amino acids.

The J gene is TRBJ2-1, the V gene TRBV11-2, with 11 bases that match TRBD2. This receptor was obtained from a human donor in good health. Sequencing input: CD8+ T cells from PBMCs. For the CDR3, the DNA is TGTGCCAGCAGCCTAGGCTTGGGACTAGCGGAGGTCAATGAGCAGTTCTTC. It translates to CASSLGLGLAEVNEQFF.